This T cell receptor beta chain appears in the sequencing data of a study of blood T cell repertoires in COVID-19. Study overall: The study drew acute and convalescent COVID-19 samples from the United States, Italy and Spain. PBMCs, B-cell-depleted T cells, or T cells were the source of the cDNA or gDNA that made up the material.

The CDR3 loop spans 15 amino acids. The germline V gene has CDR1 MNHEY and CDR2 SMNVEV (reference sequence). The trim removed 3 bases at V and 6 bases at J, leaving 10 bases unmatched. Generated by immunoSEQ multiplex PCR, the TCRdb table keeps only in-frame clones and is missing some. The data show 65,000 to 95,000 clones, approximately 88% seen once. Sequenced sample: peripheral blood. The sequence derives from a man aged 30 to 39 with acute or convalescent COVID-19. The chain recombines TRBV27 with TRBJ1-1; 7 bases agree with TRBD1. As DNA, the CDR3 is TGTGCCAGCAGTTTCTTGGGGACAGAGGGCGCTGAAGCTTTCTTT. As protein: CASSFLGTEGAEAFF.